This entry describes one T cell receptor (beta chain). This sample is drawn from a study of blood T cell repertoires in COVID-19. Study-wide background: Sites in the United States, Italy and Spain provided acute and convalescent COVID-19 samples.

The length of the CDR3 is 15 residues. Trimming cost V 5 bases and J 0 bases; bases outside gene matches: 7. Per the germline V gene, CDR1 is GTSNPN and CDR2 is SVGIG (reference sequence). Profiling relied on immunoSEQ multiplex PCR, and the TCRdb table lists in-frame clones only, not all of them. The sample holds about 85,000 clones; 80% to 90% are singletons and the top ten take approximately 5.1%. What was sequenced was peripheral blood. The chain recombines TRBV30 with TRBJ1-5; 7 positions match TRBD1. This clonotype originated in a woman of 80 years or more with acute or convalescent COVID-19. CDR3 in amino acids: CAWQPGQLSNQPQHF. In nucleotides, the CDR3 is TGTGCCTGGCAGCCGGGACAGCTTAGCAATCAGCCCCAGCATTTT.